These T cell receptor beta chains were read from a single sample in a study of blood T cell repertoires in COVID-19. Some clones are missing from TCRdb's copy, which holds only in-frame ones; the method was immunoSEQ multiplex PCR. This table holds 250,000 to 350,000 clones, 85% to 90% found once. The sequenced material came from peripheral blood. These receptors all stem from a man aged 25 to 40 with acute or convalescent COVID-19. Each CDR3 is given with its conserved first and last residue. The D gene is left open where the match is weak. Clone size is given for some rows only: seen once, a few or many times, or a class if the clone is expanded.

J gene	V gene	clone size	D gene	CDR3 protein	CDR3 DNA
TRBJ1-1	TRBV28	NA	TRBD1	CASSTHRRQGTGEAFF	TGTGCCAGCAGTACTCACCGGAGACAGGGGACGGGTGAAGCTTTCTTT
TRBJ2-5	TRBV7-7	NA	TRBD2	CASSPQRGGPETQYF	TGTGCTAGCAGCCCCCAGCGGGGGGGCCCAGAGACCCAGTACTTC
TRBJ1-4	TRBV19	NA	NA	CASRGVDEKLFF	TGTGCCAGTAGAGGGGTGGATGAAAAACTGTTTTTT
TRBJ2-2	TRBV9	NA	NA	CASSLEGQVNTGELFF	TGTGCCAGCAGCCTCGAGGGTCAGGTGAACACCGGGGAGCTGTTTTTT
TRBJ1-2	TRBV11-2	NA	NA	CASSLIRTDGYTF	TGTGCCAGCAGCTTAATAAGAACAGATGGCTACACCTTC
TRBJ1-2	TRBV21-1	once	NA	CASSTQVGQGVSYGYTF	TGTGCCAGCAGCACGCAGGTGGGACAGGGGGTGAGCTATGGCTACACCTTC
TRBJ1-1	TRBV6-5	NA	TRBD1	CASSYMRTGGEAFF	TGTGCCAGCAGTTACATGCGGACAGGGGGCGAAGCTTTCTTT
TRBJ1-1	TRBV10-3	NA	TRBD1	CAIRGQQGLNTEAFF	TGTGCCATCCGGGGACAGCAAGGGTTGAACACTGAAGCTTTCTTT
TRBJ2-7	TRBV24-1	NA	TRBD1	CATSDPRDRTYEQYF	TGTGCCACCAGTGATCCCCGGGACAGAACCTACGAGCAGTACTTC
TRBJ2-3	TRBV28	once	NA	CASSSITDTQYF	TGTGCCAGCAGTTCTATAACAGATACGCAGTATTTT
TRBJ2-3	TRBV6-6	NA	TRBD2	CASRNRGGTDTQYF	TGTGCCAGCAGGAACCGGGGGGGCACAGATACGCAGTATTTT
TRBJ1-2	TRBV24-1	NA	NA	CAPPGHGRPISNYGYTF	TGTGCCCCACCGGGGCACGGGAGACCAATTTCAAACTATGGCTACACCTTC
TRBJ1-6	TRBV2	NA	NA	CASSELQGNSPLHF	TGTGCCAGCAGTGAATTACAGGGCAATTCACCCCTCCACTTT
TRBJ1-1	TRBV19	NA	TRBD1	CASSIEGTGGNTEAFF	TGTGCCAGTAGTATAGAAGGGACAGGGGGGAACACTGAAGCTTTCTTT
TRBJ2-7	TRBV5-1	NA	NA	CASTSRVRLDEQYF	TGCGCCAGCACCTCGCGGGTCAGGCTGGACGAGCAGTACTTC
TRBJ1-1	TRBV12-3/TRBV12-4	NA	NA	CASSGGGYTEAFF	TGTGCCAGCAGTGGGGGAGGGTACACTGAAGCTTTCTTT
TRBJ2-1	TRBV4-1	NA	TRBD2	CASSQLSGRGNNEQFF	TGCGCCAGCAGCCAACTTAGCGGGAGAGGAAACAATGAGCAGTTCTTC
TRBJ2-7	TRBV21-1	NA	NA	CASSTGGEFYEQYF	TGTGCCAGCTCCACAGGGGGCGAATTTTACGAGCAGTACTTC
TRBJ2-7	TRBV7-2	NA	TRBD1	CASSLVGQGSYEQYF	TGTGCCAGCAGCTTAGTGGGACAGGGATCCTACGAGCAGTACTTC
TRBJ2-2	TRBV5-4	NA	TRBD2	CASSTSGNTGELFF	TGTGCCAGCAGTACTAGCGGGAACACCGGGGAGCTGTTTTTT
TRBJ1-3	TRBV9	few	NA	CASSVGGMGNTIYF	TGTGCCAGCAGCGTAGGGGGCATGGGAAACACCATATATTTT
TRBJ1-1	TRBV19	NA	NA	CASSIDGGRTEAFF	TGTGCCAGTAGTATAGATGGAGGGCGGACTGAAGCTTTCTTT
TRBJ2-7	TRBV9	NA	TRBD2	CASSVGEGGFSYEQYF	TGTGCCAGCAGCGTAGGGGAGGGAGGGTTCTCCTACGAGCAGTACTTC
TRBJ2-7	TRBV6-6	NA	TRBD2	CASSLAGGPGEQYF	TGTGCCAGCTCACTAGCGGGAGGGCCGGGGGAGCAGTACTTC
TRBJ1-1	TRBV7-9	NA	TRBD1	CASSDWDRGLAEAFF	TGTGCCAGCAGCGACTGGGACAGGGGGCTGGCTGAAGCTTTCTTT
TRBJ1-2	TRBV2	NA	NA	CASRMSQGSYGYTF	TGTGCCAGCAGGATGTCACAGGGCAGCTATGGCTACACCTTC
TRBJ2-1	TRBV3-1/TRBV3-2	NA	TRBD2	CASSQDTSGSVYNEQFF	TGTGCCAGCAGCCAAGACACCAGCGGGAGTGTCTACAATGAGCAGTTCTTC
TRBJ1-2	TRBV19	NA	TRBD1	CASTDRGGGYTF	TGTGCCAGTACTGACAGGGGCGGCGGCTACACCTTC
TRBJ1-2	TRBV29-1	NA	NA	CSVGADYYGYTF	TGCAGCGTTGGAGCGGATTACTATGGCTACACCTTC
TRBJ1-6	TRBV21-1	NA	NA	CASSKVAREYNSPLHF	TGTGCCAGCAGCAAAGTAGCCAGGGAATATAATTCACCCCTCCACTTT
TRBJ1-5	TRBV10-3	NA	NA	CAIKSGVVQPQHF	TGTGCCATCAAATCCGGTGTGGTGCAGCCCCAGCATTTT
TRBJ1-2	TRBV28	NA	NA	CASTVSSYGYTF	TGTGCCAGTACAGTAAGCTCCTATGGCTACACCTTC
TRBJ1-1	TRBV19	NA	NA	CASRRAMGGTEAFF	TGTGCCAGTCGGAGGGCCATGGGAGGCACTGAAGCTTTCTTT
TRBJ2-7	TRBV6-5	NA	NA	CATTPGSYEQYF	TGTGCCACCACCCCGGGCTCCTACGAGCAGTACTTC
TRBJ2-1	TRBV7-3	NA	TRBD2	CASSLILAGRTKQGEQFF	TGTGCCAGCAGCTTAATCCTAGCGGGACGGACGAAACAGGGTGAGCAGTTCTTC
TRBJ2-7	TRBV18	NA	NA	CASSPPTADGSYEQYF	TGTGCCAGCTCACCACCGACGGCCGACGGGTCCTACGAGCAGTACTTC
TRBJ1-6	TRBV9	NA	TRBD1	CASSVKTGESSPLHF	TGTGCCAGCAGCGTAAAGACAGGGGAGTCTTCACCCCTCCACTTT
TRBJ1-2	TRBV7-9	NA	TRBD1	CASSLYSGTVTETF	TGTGCCAGCAGCTTATATTCCGGGACAGTCACGGAGACCTTC
TRBJ1-4	TRBV24-1	NA	NA	CATSDPGQFPNEKLFF	TGTGCCACCAGTGATCCCGGACAGTTCCCTAATGAAAAACTGTTTTTT
TRBJ1-1	TRBV14	NA	TRBD1	CASSQEPRRGTGKTEAFF	TGTGCCAGCAGCCAAGAACCCCGAAGGGGGACAGGGAAAACTGAAGCTTTCTTT
TRBJ2-5	TRBV25-1	NA	TRBD2	CASSETASGRQETQYF	TGTGCCAGCAGTGAAACGGCTAGCGGGCGACAAGAGACCCAGTACTTC
TRBJ2-2	TRBV28	few	NA	CASSFRGAPSTGELFF	TGTGCCAGCAGTTTTCGGGGGGCGCCCAGCACCGGGGAGCTGTTTTTT
TRBJ1-5	TRBV19	NA	NA	CASSIRGPNQPQHF	TGTGCCAGTAGTATCAGGGGTCCAAATCAGCCCCAGCATTTT
TRBJ1-5	TRBV5-1	NA	NA	CASSPGMDPPGQPQHF	TGCGCCAGCAGCCCCGGAATGGACCCTCCAGGGCAGCCCCAGCATTTT
TRBJ1-5	TRBV5-1	once	TRBD1	CASSSTGGSGQPQHF	TGCGCCAGCAGCTCAACAGGGGGGTCAGGGCAGCCCCAGCATTTT
TRBJ2-2	TRBV3-1/TRBV3-2	once	TRBD1	CASSQRRGQGTGELFF	TGTGCCAGCAGCCAGCGGAGGGGACAGGGTACAGGGGAGCTGTTTTTT
TRBJ2-5	TRBV24-1	NA	TRBD2	CATSETGGPGETQYF	TGTGCCACCAGTGAGACGGGGGGGCCGGGAGAGACCCAGTACTTC
TRBJ2-5	TRBV7-3	NA	NA	CASSLFGQSQETQYF	TGTGCCAGCAGCTTATTCGGACAGAGCCAAGAGACCCAGTACTTC
TRBJ2-2	TRBV7-2	once	TRBD2	CAGQRGGPGELFF	TGTGCCGGTCAGCGGGGGGGCCCCGGGGAGCTGTTTTTT
TRBJ2-7	TRBV2	NA	NA	CASSESHPSTHEQYF	TGTGCCAGCAGTGAAAGCCACCCTAGTACCCACGAGCAGTACTTC
TRBJ1-5	TRBV28	NA	NA	CASSSIDYQPQHF	TGTGCCAGCAGTTCGATAGATTATCAGCCCCAGCATTTT